The T cell receptor beta chain described here comes from a study of T-cell memory formation after mild COVID-19. For the study at large: The two donors had largely donor-specific TCR clusters.

The 5'RACE method, run with constant-segment primers, produced TCR alpha and TCR beta cDNA libraries (carrying sample barcodes and UMIs). TCRdb reanalysed the 5' RACE reads using MiXCR and keeps one entry per CDR3 protein. The sample holds around 250,000 distinct CDR3 sequences, 15% seen once. With respect to this clonotype: As yet, its antigen is unknown.

Regarding the study as a whole: CD4+ clones that contracted lay mainly in CM and EM; CD8+ ones lay in EMRA. Confirmation was lacking for SARS-CoV-2 specificity of second-wave clones that peaked on day 37.

The CDR3 length is 15 residues. The J segment lost 5 bases and the V segment lost 6 bases, leaving 11 bases of the junction unmatched. The sequenced sample consisted of PBMCs or a T cell subset sorted from them (not recorded which). V is TRBV12-3 or TRBV12-4 and J is TRBJ2-3, with TRBD2 matching 7 bases. This TCR derives from an adult woman who had mild COVID-19 (a few samples of this study predate the infection). Cell type and time point are not known. The CDR3 DNA follows: TGTGCCAGCAGCGCTAGCGGCTCCATGTTAGATACGCAGTATTTT. Translated: CASSASGSMLDTQYF.